The 10 T cell receptor beta chains below were found in one sample sequenced in a study of response to subunit inactivated influenza vaccine. TCRdb fed the RT-PCR reads into MiXCR, producing one record per CDR3 protein. Of about half a million distinct CDR3 sequences listed, approximately 7.6% were seen once; the top ten hold roughly 13%. The sequencing here drew on PBMCs from blood, taken around 25 months after vaccination. The receptor set was obtained from a man aged 50-75 years who received an inactivated influenza vaccine.

CDR3 in amino acids: CASSLTGKNGELFF. CDR3 DNA: TGTGCCAGCAGTTTGACAGGGAAAAACGGGGAGCTGTTTTTT. The J gene is TRBJ2-2, the V gene TRBV12-3 or TRBV12-4; 7 nucleotides align to TRBD1. The J segment lost 7 bases and the V segment lost 3 bases, leaving 5 bases of the junction unmatched. The CDR3 contains 14 residues.

There are many counts of this clonotype. This chain joins TRBV20-1 and TRBJ1-1; D gene unclear. CDR1 is DFQATT, CDR2 SNEGSKA, per germline (reference sequence). The CDR3 is 14 residues long. V shed 0 bases and J shed 8 bases, with 16 bases lying between them. The CDR3 loop is CSARDVKKTGEAFF. The DNA of the CDR3 is TGCAGTGCTAGAGATGTAAAGAAAACGGGGGAAGCTTTCTTT.

This clonotype showed up just a few times. This rearrangement joins TRBV7-6 to TRBJ1-2, with 7 bases lining up with TRBD1. Germline V gives CDR1 SGHVS, CDR2 FNYEAQ. This CDR3 comprises 14 residues. The junction had 5 bases not matched to a gene; V was cut back by 5 bases and J by 2 bases. In DNA, the CDR3 is TGTGCCAGCAGCGCCCGACAGGGAAACTATGGCTACACCTTC. Translating gives CASSARQGNYGYTF.

In its sample, this clonotype was seen a few times. The chain recombines TRBV6-1 with TRBJ1-2, with D uncertain. Trimming shortened V by 7 bases and J by 3 bases, and 21 bases separated the two germline ends. This CDR3 is built from 16 residues. CDR1 is MNHNS, CDR2 SASEGT, per germline. CDR3 sequence: CASTHMAGGGYYGYTF. CDR3 in DNA: TGTGCCAGCACCCACATGGCGGGTGGAGGGTACTATGGCTACACCTTC.

This clonotype was detected many times. This chain uses TRBV4-1 with TRBJ2-1, with 13 nucleotides matching TRBD2. The germline gives CDR1 MGHRA, CDR2 YSYEKL. Trimming at V came to 3 bases and at J to 4 bases, leaving 3 bases not matched to a gene. The CDR3 length is 16 residues. The CDR3 protein is CASSQETSGGYNEQFF. Written as DNA, the CDR3 is TGCGCCAGCAGCCAGGAGACTAGCGGGGGGTACAATGAGCAGTTCTTC.

This clonotype was seen only a few times. V usage is TRBV5-6 and J usage is TRBJ2-7; D not certain. The germline CDR1 and CDR2 sequences are SGHDT and YYEEEE. The V and J ends lost 3 bases and 2 bases respectively, with 12 bases between them. The CDR3 length is 14 residues. CDR3 amino acids: CASSSGNTPYEQYF. In nucleotides, the CDR3 is TGTGCCAGCAGCTCTGGCAACACCCCCTACGAGCAGTACTTC.

This chain connects TRBV10-3 to TRBJ1-1, with 8 bases aligning to TRBD1. This CDR3 region has 14 residues. J was trimmed by 1 base and V by 5 bases; bases with no gene match: 3. Germline assignment: CDR1 ENHRY and CDR2 SYGVKD. CDR3 region: CAISRDRGNTEAFF. The CDR3 DNA reads as TGTGCCATCAGTCGTGACAGGGGGAACACTGAAGCTTTCTTT.

This clonotype showed up many times. The gene calls are TRBV12-3 or TRBV12-4 and TRBJ2-3; no definite D call. The CDR3 covers 11 residues. Between the trimmed V and J ends, which lost 6 bases and 5 bases, there was a span of 6 bases. Written as DNA, the CDR3 is TGTGCCAGCAGCACCCGAGATACGCAGTATTTT. The encoded protein is CASSTRDTQYF.

The table lists this clonotype with a few counts. The chain links TRBV5-5 to TRBJ2-3; 10 bases are shared with TRBD1. The germline V gene encodes CDR1 SGHKS and CDR2 YYEKEE (reference sequence). Trimming at V came to 9 bases and at J to 4 bases, leaving 5 bases not matched to a gene. The CDR3 spans 13 residues. The CDR3: CAIGTGDADTQYF. Here the CDR3 DNA reads TGTGCCATCGGGACAGGGGACGCAGATACGCAGTATTTT.

This clonotype was seen many times. This chain uses TRBV5-1 with TRBJ2-2; 9 nucleotides align to TRBD1. The CDR3 has 15 residues. The junction had 3 bases not matched to a gene; V was cut back by 3 bases and J by 3 bases. Germline loops: CDR1 SGHRS, CDR2 YFSETQ. The CDR3 sequence is CASSSDRGYTGELFF. The CDR3 DNA sequence: TGCGCCAGCAGCTCGGACAGGGGATACACCGGGGAGCTGTTTTTT. Full variable domain (remainder filled in from reference TRBV5-1 and TRBJ2-2): KAGVTQTPRYLIKTRGQQVTLSCSPISGHRSVSWYQQTPGQGLQFLFEYFSETQRNKGNFPGRFSGRQFSNSRSEMNVSTLELGDSALYLCASSSDRGYTGELFFGEGSRLTVL.